A selection of T cell receptor beta chains follows, all from one sample in a study of cytomegalovirus exposure and HLA in healthy donors. Sequencing used immunoSEQ multiplex PCR; TCRdb keeps in-frame clones, though not all of them. Of over 200,000 clones detected, about nine tenths appear once; the ten largest clones hold 2% to 2.5%. The specimen sequenced was PBMCs. Receptors originate from a woman between 18 and 30 years old in good health and CMV-seropositive. CDR3s include the opening cysteine and the closing phenylalanine or tryptophan. D genes are given only for firm matches. Only some rows state a clone size, as once, few, many or a class for expanded clones.

j_call v_call clone_size d_call cdr3_nt cdr3_aa
TRBJ1-1 TRBV30 few TRBD1 TGTGCCTGGAGTGTACAGGGGACTGAAGCTTTCTTT CAWSVQGTEAFF
TRBJ1-2 TRBV27 - - TGTGCCAGCAGTTCCACCCGCGAGGCCCGCTTTGGCTACACCTTC CASSSTREARFGYTF
TRBJ2-2 TRBV5-1 - TRBD2 TGCGCCAGCGGACTAGCGGGAACCACCGGGGAGCTGTTTTTT CASGLAGTTGELFF
TRBJ2-7 TRBV27 - TRBD1 TGTGCCAGCAGTTATACTCACCGACCTGGACAGGGCCCCACCGGGCACGAGCAGTACTTC CASSYTHRPGQGPTGHEQYF
TRBJ2-3 TRBV5-1 - TRBD2 TGCGCCAGCAGCTCTAGAATGGGGGGGAGCACAGATACGCAGTATTTT CASSSRMGGSTDTQYF
TRBJ1-1 TRBV19 - - TGTGCCAGTAGTCCGGGTCTTATGAACACTGAAGCTTTCTTT CASSPGLMNTEAFF
TRBJ1-3 TRBV4-1 - - TGCGCCAGCAGCCAAGAGGTTGGCAGGGGTCCTCCGGCCCTCTTAAACACCATATATTTT CASSQEVGRGPPALLNTIYF
TRBJ1-1 TRBV7-9 once - TGTGCCAGCAGCTTAGAGGGGCCCAACACTGAAGCTTTCTTT CASSLEGPNTEAFF
TRBJ2-2 TRBV15 - - TGTGCCACCAGCGGGGGACTTAACACCGGGGAGCTGTTTTTT CATSGGLNTGELFF
TRBJ1-2 TRBV6-1 - TRBD1 TGTGCCAGCACCGGACAGGGGAACTATGGCTACACCTTC CASTGQGNYGYTF
TRBJ2-7 TRBV28 - - TGTGCCAGCAGCACCCGTCAGGGGTTCCCCTACGAGCAGTACTTC CASSTRQGFPYEQYF
TRBJ2-7 TRBV7-2 - - TGTGCCAGCAGTTGGGGGGGCGGTTCCTACGAGCAGTACTTC CASSWGGGSYEQYF
TRBJ2-1 TRBV11-2 - - TGTGCCAGCAGCATTAACAGCCCTGCGACTAGGGACTACAATGAGCAGTTCTTC CASSINSPATRDYNEQFF
TRBJ2-7 TRBV4-2 - - TGTGCCAGCAGCCAAGAGTCCTCAGGGGTCTACGAGCAGTACTTC CASSQESSGVYEQYF
TRBJ2-3 TRBV28 - TRBD2 TGTGCCAGCAGTTTTGGCGGGAGTGGCGCAGATACGCAGTATTTT CASSFGGSGADTQYF
TRBJ2-7 TRBV30 - - TGTGCCTGGAGACAGGGCGGTTCGGGGCAGTACTTC CAWRQGGSGQYF
TRBJ2-1 TRBV4-1 few - TGCGCCAGCAGCCAAGGCCCGGGACTTCAGAATGAGCAGTTCTTC CASSQGPGLQNEQFF
TRBJ1-1 TRBV18 - - TGTGCCAGCCTCCCCCAGGGCCTGAACACTGAAGCTTTCTTT CASLPQGLNTEAFF
TRBJ1-1 TRBV28 - TRBD1 TGTGCCAGCAGTCTTACAGGGGGCGGTTTAAACACTGAAGCTTTCTTT CASSLTGGGLNTEAFF
TRBJ2-4 TRBV11-2 - TRBD1 TGTGCCAGCAGGCCGACAGGGTCGAGGCACATTCAGTACTTC CASRPTGSRHIQYF
TRBJ2-7 TRBV27 - TRBD2 TGTGCCAGCAGTCAATCCCTCGGGACTATATCCTACGAGCAGTACTTC CASSQSLGTISYEQYF
TRBJ2-5 TRBV6-1 - - TGTGCCAGCAGTGAAGGGGGCAAGTACCAAGAGACCCAGTACTTC CASSEGGKYQETQYF
TRBJ2-2 TRBV19 - - TGTGCCAGTAGCGGGATTATCACCGGGGAGCTGTTTTTT CASSGIITGELFF
TRBJ2-1 TRBV5-1 - TRBD2 TGCGCCAGCAGCATCCGACTAGCGGTGGGCAATGAGCAGTTCTTC CASSIRLAVGNEQFF
TRBJ2-3 TRBV5-1 - - TGCGCCAGCAGCTTGATGTGGGCTGCCACAGATACGCAGTATTTT CASSLMWAATDTQYF
TRBJ2-7 TRBV19 - - TGTGCCAGTAGTATTTCAGGGAGGAGCTCCTACGAGCAGTACTTC CASSISGRSSYEQYF
TRBJ2-7 TRBV19 - - TGTGCCAGTGACCAAGGCGGCTACGAGCAGTACTTC CASDQGGYEQYF
TRBJ2-1 TRBV5-6 - TRBD2 TGTGCCAGCTTAATCAAGCGGGAAGTAATTAATGAGCAGTTCTTC CASLIKREVINEQFF
TRBJ2-7 TRBV5-5 - TRBD2 TGTGCCAGCAGCTTGGCACTAGCGAGCACCTACGAGCAGTACTTC CASSLALASTYEQYF
TRBJ2-7 TRBV10-3 - TRBD2 TGTGCCATCAGTGAGGGGGGGGGAGGCAGAGACGAGCAGTACTTC CAISEGGGGRDEQYF
TRBJ1-1 TRBV28 - TRBD1 TGTGCCAGCAGTTTGATTGGCAGGGGGGTTAACACTGAAGCTTTCTTT CASSLIGRGVNTEAFF
TRBJ2-1 TRBV9 - - TGTGCCAGCAGCGTAGTGGGCGGGAACTACAATGAGCAGTTCTTC CASSVVGGNYNEQFF
TRBJ2-7 TRBV9 - TRBD2 TGTGCCAGCAGCACCCTAGCGGGGTTTTCCTACGAGCAGTACTTC CASSTLAGFSYEQYF
TRBJ1-1 TRBV15 - TRBD1 TGTGCCACCAGCAGAGATCAAGGGGGCGCGATCTTT CATSRDQGGAIF
TRBJ1-2 TRBV28 - - TGTGCCAGCAGCTCACGGGGGTCTAGAAATGGCTACACCTTC CASSSRGSRNGYTF
TRBJ2-2 TRBV27 - TRBD2 TGTGCCAGCAGTCTTCCGACTAGCGGGAGTTACACCGGGGAGCTGTTTTTT CASSLPTSGSYTGELFF
TRBJ2-5 TRBV18 few - TGTGCCAGCTCACGACAGGCGCTGCAAGAGACCCAGTACTTC CASSRQALQETQYF
TRBJ1-2 TRBV27 - - TGTGCCAGCAGCGCGGTAAGCATAAGCGGAAACTATGGCTACACCTTC CASSAVSISGNYGYTF
TRBJ2-5 TRBV6-1 - TRBD2 TGTGCCAGCAGCCACCTAGCGGGAGGGCAAGAGACCCAGTACTTC CASSHLAGGQETQYF
TRBJ2-7 TRBV11-1 - - TGTGCCAGCAGCTTAGAACAGGGAAGGTACTCCTACGAGCAGTACTTC CASSLEQGRYSYEQYF
TRBJ2-7 TRBV21-1 - - TGTGCCAGCAGCGGGATGGGGACTAGCGGGAGGTACGAGCAGTACTTC CASSGMGTSGRYEQYF
TRBJ2-5 TRBV2 - - TGTGCCAGCGGGAGGGGGGGAGTAGAGACCCAGTACTTC CASGRGGVETQYF
TRBJ1-5 TRBV5-1 - TRBD1 TGCGCCAGCAGCTATACAGGGGGCCTAAATCAGCCCCAGCATTTT CASSYTGGLNQPQHF
TRBJ2-5 TRBV6-1 - - TGTGCCAGCAGTGAAGCCACTAAAGAGACCCAGTACTTC CASSEATKETQYF
TRBJ2-5 TRBV4-1 - - TGCGCCAGCAGCCAAGAACCAAGGCGGCAAGAGACCCAGTACTTC CASSQEPRRQETQYF
TRBJ2-7 TRBV27 - TRBD1 TGTGCCAGCAGTTGGGGACAGGGCTCCTACGAGCAGTACTTC CASSWGQGSYEQYF
TRBJ2-3 TRBV7-9 once TRBD2 TGTGCCAGCAGCCCTAGCGGCCTTTCCTTGGGAGATACGCAGTATTTT CASSPSGLSLGDTQYF
TRBJ2-5 TRBV15 - TRBD2 TGTGCCACCAGCACACTAGCGGAAGAGACCCAGTACTTC CATSTLAEETQYF
TRBJ1-4 TRBV6-5 - TRBD1 TGTGCCAGCAGTTCGACAGGGGTTAATGAAAAACTGTTTTTT CASSSTGVNEKLFF
TRBJ2-7 TRBV5-1 - TRBD2 TGCGCCAGCAGCTTGGAGGGCGGGAGCTACGAGCAGTACTTC CASSLEGGSYEQYF
TRBJ2-1 TRBV19 - TRBD2 TGTGCCAGTAGTATAACTAGCGGGGTCTACAATGAGCAGTTCTTC CASSITSGVYNEQFF
TRBJ1-2 TRBV14 - TRBD1 TGTGCCAGCAGCCAAGAAGGGACCAGGGGGCCGGCCTATGGCTACACCTTC CASSQEGTRGPAYGYTF